This TCR beta chain was observed in a study of CD8 T cells in ankylosing spondylitis. Overall study results and limits: Clones tied to disease were said to be significantly enriched in matched ankylosing spondylitis synovial fluid. Roughly eight highly homologous variants made up a TCR beta motif, and this motif appeared characteristic of ankylosing spondylitis blood.

Comments on this clonotype: Its target is not known.

From the 5' RACE reads, TCRdb called clonotypes with MiXCR, one entry per CDR3 protein. The sample records under 200,000 distinct CDR3 sequences, roughly 10% being singletons. Per germline, CDR1 LGHDT and CDR2 YNNKEL (reference sequence). The CDR3 is 16 amino acids. Trimming at V came to 3 bases and at J to 4 bases, leaving 10 bases not matched to a gene. Input material: blood, either unsorted or a sorted T cell fraction (not recorded which). J is TRBJ2-7 and V is TRBV3-1; 9 nucleotides agree with TRBD1. The sequence came from a female donor with ankylosing spondylitis or in good health (not recorded which). The CDR3 DNA follows: TGTGCCAGCAGCCACACCGCGGCGGGACAGGGATACGAGCAGTACTTC. Its protein is CASSHTAAGQGYEQYF.